The TCR beta chain described here comes from a study of blood T cell repertoires in COVID-19. Overall study context: Samples representing acute and convalescent COVID-19 were sourced from the United States, Italy and Spain. T cells, B-cell-depleted T cells, or PBMCs provided the cDNA or gDNA that served as material.

V was trimmed by 3 bases and J by 6 bases, leaving 19 bases between them. The CDR3 loop spans 16 amino acids. Germline CDR1 MNHEY, CDR2 SMNVEV (reference sequence). Original analysis: Nucleated cell number was recorded as an estimate derived from reference gene primer amplification. Method: immunoSEQ multiplex PCR; TCRdb's copy keeps in-frame clones and lacks some. V and J calls and clone size are copied from that table; D and trimming were computed from the DNA. The profile shows 120,000 or so clones, around 68% of them singletons. Sequencing was performed on peripheral blood. V gene TRBV27 combines with J gene TRBJ2-3; the D gene is possibly TRBD2 (7 bases). This receptor was obtained from a woman between 55 and 75 years old with acute or convalescent COVID-19. This CDR3 is CASSFKGGWDPDTQYF. DNA of the CDR3: TGTGCCAGCAGTTTCAAGGGGGGGTGGGATCCGGATACGCAGTATTTT.